These T cell receptor beta chains were read from a single sample in a study of T cells in Graves' hyperthyroidism and ophthalmopathy. A single record per CDR3 protein comes from TCRdb applying MiXCR to the multiplex PCR reads. The sample has some 740,000 distinct CDR3 sequences, about 15% seen once. The specimen was blood. These receptors were taken from a woman under 30 with Graves' hyperthyroidism. Both conserved end residues are part of each CDR3. D genes are given only for firm matches. For some rows the clone size is stated as once, few or many, or as a class when expanded; others skip it.

.,.,TRBJ2-7,TRBV7-6,CASSPEDSLGEQYF,TGTGCCAGCAGCCCAGAGGACAGCCTCGGGGAGCAGTACTTC
TRBD2,many,TRBJ2-1,TRBV12-3/TRBV12-4,CASSPTSGGLYNEQFF,TGTGCCAGCAGTCCAACTAGCGGGGGGCTGTACAATGAGCAGTTCTTC
.,many,TRBJ1-5,TRBV12-3/TRBV12-4,CASSPGGSQPQHF,TGTGCCAGCAGCCCTGGGGGGTCTCAGCCCCAGCATTTT
TRBD2,.,TRBJ2-1,TRBV5-1,CASSLVAGLSYNEQFF,TGCGCCAGCAGCTTGGTAGCGGGGCTTTCCTACAATGAGCAGTTCTTC
.,few,TRBJ2-7,TRBV5-1,CASSLGPGAATYEQYF,TGCGCCAGCAGCTTGGGGCCCGGAGCGGCCACCTACGAGCAGTACTTC
TRBD1,few,TRBJ2-5,TRBV6-6,CASSYSPGQRAQYF,TGTGCCAGCAGTTACTCGCCGGGACAGAGGGCCCAGTACTTC
.,many,TRBJ1-1,TRBV6-2/TRBV6-3,CASKNGMNTEAFF,TGTGCCAGCAAAAACGGGATGAACACTGAAGCTTTCTTT
.,.,TRBJ1-1,TRBV27,CASSSQPGNTEAFF,TGTGCCAGCAGTTCTCAACCGGGTAACACTGAAGCTTTCTTT
.,many,TRBJ2-7,TRBV18,CASSPRSSSYEQYF,TGTGCCAGCTCACCACGTTCCAGCTCCTACGAGCAGTACTTC
TRBD2,few,TRBJ2-1,TRBV25-1,CASSPTRAGGGYNEQFF,TGTGCCAGCAGTCCGACCAGGGCGGGAGGGGGTTACAATGAGCAGTTCTTC
TRBD2,.,TRBJ2-1,TRBV9,CASSAPLLAGGPWNEQFF,TGTGCCAGCAGCGCCCCATTACTAGCGGGAGGGCCTTGGAATGAGCAGTTCTTC
.,.,TRBJ2-2,TRBV19,CASRKGARHTGELFF,TGTGCCAGTCGAAAGGGAGCAAGACACACCGGGGAGCTGTTTTTT
.,.,TRBJ2-7,TRBV20-1,CSARLRGYEQYF,TGCAGTGCTAGGCTCAGGGGCTACGAGCAGTACTTC
.,.,TRBJ2-5,TRBV25-1,CASSELGAGQETQYF,TGTGCCAGCAGTGAATTAGGGGCAGGTCAAGAGACCCAGTACTTC
TRBD1,many,TRBJ1-2,TRBV6-6,CASSYSISGQAHYTF,TGTGCCAGCAGTTACTCGATTTCCGGACAGGCGCACTACACCTTC
.,few,TRBJ2-3,TRBV2,CASSERRPSFADTQYF,TGTGCCAGCAGTGAAAGAAGGCCTAGTTTCGCAGATACGCAGTATTTT
.,many,TRBJ1-1,TRBV7-8,CASSLEQGGMNTEAFF,TGTGCCAGCAGCTTAGAACAGGGTGGGATGAACACTGAAGCTTTCTTT
TRBD1,many,TRBJ2-1,TRBV2,CASRRTGHNEQFF,TGTGCCAGCAGGCGGACAGGGCACAATGAGCAGTTCTTC
TRBD2,.,TRBJ2-1,TRBV20-1,CSASTSGPYNEQFF,TGCAGTGCTTCGACTAGCGGGCCCTACAATGAGCAGTTCTTC
.,.,TRBJ2-2,TRBV7-9,CASSLDRMGFGGELFF,TGTGCCAGCAGCTTAGATCGGATGGGGTTCGGCGGGGAGCTGTTTTTT
.,many,TRBJ1-2,TRBV12-3/TRBV12-4,CASSFGQGNGYTF,TGTGCCAGCAGTTTCGGTCAGGGGAATGGCTACACCTTC
.,few,TRBJ2-7,TRBV30,CAWSVQVGVPAYEQYF,TGTGCCTGGAGTGTACAAGTTGGGGTTCCGGCCTACGAGCAGTACTTC
.,.,TRBJ1-1,TRBV7-9,CASSFPDLTGNTEAFF,TGTGCCAGCAGCTTCCCCGACTTGACAGGGAACACTGAAGCTTTCTTT
.,many,TRBJ2-7,TRBV7-2,CASSLNSAARGYEQYF,TGTGCCAGCAGCTTAAACTCTGCCGCGAGGGGATACGAGCAGTACTTC
.,.,TRBJ1-6,TRBV30,CAWSARVSYNSPLHF,TGTGCCTGGAGTGCGAGGGTATCCTATAATTCACCCCTCCACTTT
.,few,TRBJ1-1,TRBV5-4,CASSGAGLTEAFF,TGTGCCAGCAGCGGGGCAGGGCTGACTGAAGCTTTCTTT
TRBD1,many,TRBJ2-3,TRBV3-1,CASSHVGQGPDTQYF,TGTGCCAGCAGCCACGTGGGACAGGGCCCAGATACGCAGTATTTT
TRBD2,.,TRBJ2-1,TRBV7-3,CASSLTGGVQFF,TGTGCCAGCAGCTTAACCGGGGGGGTGCAGTTCTTC
.,many,TRBJ2-7,TRBV27,CASSLHGAWYEQYF,TGTGCCAGCAGTTTGCATGGGGCGTGGTACGAGCAGTACTTC
.,many,TRBJ1-5,TRBV7-2,CASSLGLRRPQHF,TGTGCCAGCAGCTTAGGTTTAAGGCGGCCCCAGCATTTT
TRBD1,.,TRBJ2-1,TRBV4-1,CASSPRPGTGLDEQFF,TGCGCCAGCAGCCCCCGCCCCGGGACAGGGCTAGATGAGCAGTTCTTC